These T cell receptor beta chains were read from a single sample in a study of cytomegalovirus exposure and HLA in healthy donors. The assay was immunoSEQ multiplex PCR, and TCRdb's table has in-frame clones only and misses some. Among around 62,000 clones listed, roughly 73% were seen once. Sample: PBMCs. The receptors shown here come from a male donor in good health and CMV-seropositive. The CDR3 runs from the conserved cysteine through the conserved F or W. The listing skips clone size in some rows; elsewhere it reads once, few, many or a size class.

>NA|TRBV7-9
CASSVRDRGHQPQHF
>NA|TRBV27
CASSLAGRAEAFF
>NA|TRBV11-2
CASSLAGNSGNTIYF
>few|TRBV6-5
CASRKTGGNEKLFF
>few|TRBV6-5
CADLGGGQSNQPQHF
>NA|TRBV30
CAWSSGTGYTEAFF
>NA|TRBV5-6
CASSLLQGSTDTQYF
>NA|TRBV4-2
CASSQMWASGELSSYEQYF
>NA|TRBV9
CASSVVQGGTGELFF
>NA|TRBV11-2
CASSLEVRGNYGYTF
>once|TRBV28
CASSAPTGLGGGYTF
>NA|TRBV29-1
CSVTPALGEQYF
>NA|TRBV4-3
CASSQDSGDSNQPQHF
>once|TRBV30
CAWSTPSGDTQYF
>NA|TRBV5-4
CASGMAGTGTDTQYF
>NA|TRBV20-1
CSGGQGIEAFF
>NA|TRBV19
CASSILLLSSGANVLTF
>NA|TRBV6-4
CASSPGLSSTDTQYF
>once|TRBV7-9
CASSPPAGFGNEQFF
>NA|TRBV4-1
CASSQDPLSGTGFGQYF
>NA|TRBV27
CASSAYRAGTGELFF
>NA|TRBV7-2
CASSPSGLRQETQYF
>NA|TRBV5-1
CASSLGLAGNEQFF
>NA|TRBV7-3
CASSPGLAGGPRDTQYF
>NA|TRBV11-2
CASSLKYRESGELFF
>NA|TRBV6-6
CATYRDSTYEQYF
>NA|TRBV9
CASSVTSGSNQPQHF
>NA|TRBV9
CASSPGSVGKLFF
>few|TRBV9
CASTVAGGITDTQYF
>NA|TRBV7-9
CASSALGGKGYEQYF
>once|TRBV5-6
CASSLRVRDTQYF
>NA|TRBV6-6
CASRLERLNTEAFF
>few|TRBV7-9
CASSLQGGATEAFF
>once|TRBV4-3
CASSQTGNSPLHF
>NA|TRBV7-9
CASRSLRGPWDKETQYF
>NA|TRBV9
CASSKTSGSSYEQYF
>few|TRBV7-3
CASSLLAGIETQYF
>NA|TRBV4-2
CASSPGTGSPYEQYF
>NA|TRBV7-8
CASSLEPSGGYEQYF
>NA|TRBV29-1
CSVTPSSYNEQFF
>NA|TRBV7-6
CASSWGGHEQYF
>NA|TRBV29-1
CSVEGGAGNTIYF